These 19 T cell receptor beta chains originate from one sample sequenced in a study of T cells in women clearing cervical HPV infection (dated by TCRdb to 2016 to 2019). Library preparation employed the immunoSEQ multiplex PCR assay. In its TCRdb copy, this immuneACCESS table keeps in-frame sequences only and misses some clones. Where compared with another copy, unresolved V genes explain less than half of these, and the others have no known cause. The record for this sample contains over 20,000 clones. Around 4% of the sample is held by the ten biggest clonotypes. The sample taken for sequencing was blood buffy coat. Receptors were obtained from a woman aged 18 to 75 with a cervical HPV16 infection that either progressed to CIN3+ or cleared (not recorded which).

With regard to this clone: The CDR3 is cut off 3 residues early in the read; its end comes from the germline J gene. This sequence joins TRBV7-9 and TRBJ2-4; D ambiguous. This CDR3 region has 11 residues. Per the germline V gene, CDR1 is SEHNR and CDR2 is FQNEAQ (reference sequence). The covered CDR3 bases are TGTGCCAGCGATCCTCCCTATGGT. This sequence encodes CASDPPYG. Given in full, the CDR3 is CASDPPYGQYF.

On this clone itself: The CDR3 extends 3 residues past the end of the read, so its final part is completed from the germline J gene. V is TRBV5-1 and J is TRBJ2-3; tentative D call: TRBD2 (7 bases). Per the germline V gene, CDR1 is SGHRS and CDR2 is YFSETQ. This CDR3 contains 14 residues. V shed 0 bases and J shed 5 bases, with 10 bases lying between them. Here the CDR3 reads CASSLEGGGDTQYF. The DNA read from the CDR3 is TGCGCCAGCAGCTTGGAGGGAGGGGGAGATACG.

Concerning this clone itself: Its ends do not fully match the called genes, so a read error is possible. The read stops 3 residues short of the end of the CDR3; the missing end is completed from the germline J gene. Other nucleotide sequences from this sample produce the same CDR3. The V call is TRBV19, the J call TRBJ1-3; 10 nucleotides line up with TRBD1. The CDR3 has 14 amino acids. The V gene's germline CDR1 is LNHDA and CDR2 SQIVND (reference sequence). CDR3: CASSVQTGGNTIYF. The sequenced CDR3 bases are TGTGCCAGTAGTGTCCAGACAGGGGGCAACACA.

Remarks on this clone: Sequencing ends 3 residues short of the CDR3 end; the germline J gene provides the rest. This chain connects TRBV7-9 to TRBJ1-1; perhaps TRBD1 as D (5 bases). Germline loops: CDR1 SEHNR, CDR2 FQNEAQ (reference sequence). CDR3 length: 14 residues. Trimming took 4 bases from V and 6 from J, leaving 15 bases between them. The CDR3 protein is CASSSWQGSAEAFF. The CDR3 DNA, read in part, is TGTGCCAGCAGCTCCTGGCAGGGTTCTGCTGAA.

On this clone: Read data end 3 residues before the CDR3 end; the end is taken from the germline J gene. The chain carries TRBV30 and TRBJ1-2, with TRBD1 identical over 7 bases. There are 16 residues in the CDR3. Germline-derived CDR1 and CDR2 are GTSNPN and SVGIG (reference sequence). With 5 bases clipped from V and 3 bases from J, the junction kept 15 bases outside the gene matches. CDR3 bases read: TGTGCCTGGGAAAAACAATTCTTGGGACAGCACTATGGC. It encodes CAWEKQFLGQHYG. The whole CDR3 sequence reads CAWEKQFLGQHYGYTF.

Comments on this clone: Read coverage stops 3 residues before the CDR3 terminus; the germline J gene supplies the remainder. The rearrangement uses TRBV5-1 and TRBJ2-5; D not resolved. The CDR3 has 11 residues. Germline CDR1 SGHRS, CDR2 YFSETQ. The V end lost 4 bases, the J end lost 2 bases, and 3 bases lay between the germline ends. Incomplete CDR3 DNA: TGCGCCAGCAGCCAACAAGAGACC. This translates into CASSQQET. The full CDR3 reads CASSQQETQYF.

Points on this clone: The read terminates 3 residues before the CDR3 end, so the remaining end is supplied by the germline J gene. This chain uses TRBV11-3 with TRBJ2-2, with no clear D. The V gene lost 5 bases and the J gene lost 8 bases, with 9 bases spanning the gap. This CDR3 region has 12 residues. Germline CDR1 is SGHNT and CDR2 is YENEEA. Here the CDR3 reads CASSPQGGELFF. The CDR3 bases that were read are TGTGCCAGCAGCCCCCAAGGGGGGGAG.

As for this clone: From the germline J gene comes the end of the CDR3, since the read stops 3 residues before it. The chain is built from TRBV5-5 and TRBJ2-7, with unresolved D. The CDR3 has 14 residues. Trimming stripped 4 bases from V and 2 bases from J, with 13 bases between. In germline, CDR1 is SGHKS, CDR2 YYEKEE (reference sequence). The CDR3 sequence: CASSLPTSTYEQYF. CDR3 DNA (partial): TGTGCCAGCAGCCTCCCGACTTCGACCTACGAG.

Concerning this clone itself: With the read ending 3 residues before the CDR3 end, the germline J gene is used to fill in that end. V and J are TRBV2 and TRBJ1-6, with D possibly being TRBD1 (5 bases). The CDR3 loop spans 14 amino acids. Germline-derived CDR1 and CDR2 are SNHLY and FYNNEI. The V gene lost 6 bases and the J gene lost 10 bases, with 16 bases spanning the gap. The CDR3 DNA, read in part, is TGTGCCAGCAGCTGGGGGACTCGGGGGTCACCC. Protein product: CASSWGTRGSP. The full CDR3 protein is CASSWGTRGSPLHF.

On this clone: The CDR3 is cut off 3 residues early in the read; its end comes from the germline J gene. This chain joins TRBV7-8 and TRBJ1-4; 8 bases fit TRBD1. The CDR3 length is 16 residues. Germline CDR1 reads SGHVS; CDR2 reads FQNEAQ. Incomplete CDR3 DNA: TGTGCCAGCAGCTCGCAGGGGGCGGTCGATAATTCACCA. This sequence encodes CASSSQGAVDNSP. The complete CDR3 sequence is CASSSQGAVDNSPLFF.

A remark on this clone: The DNA ends 3 residues before the CDR3 does, and the rest of the CDR3 is filled in from the germline J gene. This sequence joins TRBV6-1 and TRBJ2-2, with D possibly matching TRBD2 (6 bases). The CDR3 covers 15 residues. Germline V gene sequence: CDR1 MNHNS, CDR2 SASEGT. V dropped 4 bases and J dropped 2 bases, with 11 bases sitting between them. The CDR3 DNA, read in part, is TGTGCCAGCAGTGTTTGGGGGGTCAACACCGGGGAG. Protein: CASSVWGVNTGE. The whole CDR3 is CASSVWGVNTGELFF.

Comments on this clone: From the germline J gene comes the end of the CDR3, since the read stops 3 residues before it. The V call is TRBV7-9, the J call TRBJ2-7; D not certain. This CDR3 contains 13 residues. With 5 bases removed from V and 4 bases from J, the gap between germline ends came to 12 bases. Germline V gene lookup returns CDR1 SEHNR and CDR2 FQNEAQ (reference sequence). CDR3 bases read: TGTGCCAGCAGCCCTCGTGGTCAGTACGAG. This gives the protein CASSPRGQYE. The whole CDR3 protein reads CASSPRGQYEQYF.

Note on this clone: The read terminates 3 residues before the CDR3 end, so the remaining end is supplied by the germline J gene. The rearrangement uses TRBV10-3 and TRBJ2-3; 8 bases map to TRBD2. The V gene's germline CDR1 is ENHRY and CDR2 SYGVKD. V lost 7 bases and J lost 0; bases outside the gene matches: 3. CDR3 length equals 14 residues. CDR3 sequence reads: CAINAGGSTDTQYF. Incomplete CDR3 DNA: TGTGCCATCAATGCGGGGGGCAGCACAGATACG.

Of note for this clone: The read is 3 residues too short to cover the CDR3 end, so that end is filled in from the germline J gene. The chain couples TRBV7-6 to TRBJ1-4; maybe TRBD1 (5 bases). Germline CDR1 reads SGHVS; CDR2 reads FNYEAQ. This CDR3 has 15 amino acids. Deletions cut 5 bases from V and 3 bases from J, with 13 bases between. The part of the CDR3 DNA that was read is TGTGCCAGCAGCGTAAGACAGACCGCTAATGAAAAA. Amino acid sequence: CASSVRQTANEK. The whole CDR3 sequence is CASSVRQTANEKLFF. Supplemented by reference TRBV7-6 and TRBJ1-4, the full variable domain reads GAGVSQSPRYKVTKRGQDVALRCDPISGHVSLYWYRQALGQGPEFLTYFNYEAQQDKSGLPNDRFSAERPEGSISTLTIQRTEQRDSAMYRCASSVRQTANEKLFFGSGTQLSVL.

About this clone: Read coverage stops 3 residues before the CDR3 terminus; the germline J gene supplies the remainder. The chain joins TRBV5-8 to TRBJ1-5; D unclear. V gave up 2 bases and J gave up 7 bases, with 10 bases separating them. Germline loops: CDR1 SGHTS, CDR2 YDEGEE. The CDR3 extends over 13 amino acids. Here the CDR3 reads CASSLRGTQPQHF. The sequenced CDR3 bases are TGTGCCAGCAGCTTACGGGGAACCCAGCCC.

The DNA read from the CDR3 is TGTGCCAGCAGCCCAACAGGGGGTTCGGGC. Translating it yields CASSPTGGSG. The whole CDR3 region reads CASSPTGGSGYTF. V usage is TRBV7-8 and J usage is TRBJ1-2; 8 bases line up with TRBD1. The observed sequence ends 3 residues before the CDR3 terminus, with the missing tail filled in from the germline J gene. The CDR3 length is 13 residues. Per germline, CDR1 SGHVS and CDR2 FQNEAQ. Filled out from reference TRBV7-8 and TRBJ1-2, the complete variable domain reads GAGVSQSPRYKVAKRGQDVALRCDPISGHVSLFWYQQALGQGPEFLTYFQNEAQLDKSGLPSDRFFAERPEGSVSTLKIQRTQQEDSAVYLCASSPTGGSGYTFGSGTRLTVV.

On this clone itself: The read terminates 3 residues before the CDR3 end, so the remaining end is supplied by the germline J gene. This sequence joins TRBV19 and TRBJ2-1; maybe TRBD2 (5 bases). Germline loops: CDR1 LNHDA, CDR2 SQIVND (reference sequence). The V and J ends lost 4 bases and 0 bases respectively, with 13 bases between them. CDR3 length equals 16 residues. The DNA read from the CDR3 is TGTGCCAGTAGTAGCAAGCGGACGAGCTCCTACAATGAG. Translating gives CASSSKRTSSYNE. The complete CDR3 reads CASSSKRTSSYNEQFF.

As to this clone: The read halts 3 residues ahead of the CDR3 end, with the missing end drawn from the germline J gene. The chain carries TRBV5-1 and TRBJ2-2; D not resolved. Germline loops: CDR1 SGHRS, CDR2 YFSETQ. Trimming took off 5 bases at V and 5 bases at J, with 10 bases between the two ends. This CDR3 spans 13 amino acids. This CDR3 is CASSRAVTGELFF. The sequenced CDR3 bases are TGCGCCAGCAGTCGCGCGGTGACCGGGGAG.

In regard to this clone: The observed sequence ends 3 residues before the CDR3 terminus, with the missing tail filled in from the germline J gene. This chain connects TRBV5-1 to TRBJ1-2, with 8 bases identical to TRBD1. The CDR3 has 16 amino acids. Germline CDR1 is SGHRS and CDR2 is YFSETQ. CDR3 loop: CASSLAHQQGALGYTF. The sequenced part of the CDR3 DNA is TGCGCCAGCAGCTTGGCCCACCAGCAGGGGGCTCTGGGC.